The entry that follows covers one T cell receptor (beta chain) sequence. The antigen is undetermined. TCRdb's table, derived via immunoSEQ multiplex PCR, lists solely in-frame clones and lacks some. The sample includes tens of thousands of clones, 75% to 90% of them seen just once. The entry originates in a study of OX40 agonist ivuxolimab in advanced cancers. Germline-derived CDR1 and CDR2 are MDHEN and SYDVKM. CDR3 length: 13 amino acids. Trimming pared 2 bases from V and 6 bases from J, leaving 8 bases between. Broader study findings: Clonal expansion was seen in CD4+ and CD8+ blood T cells by week 6 at 0.1 to 3.0 mg/kg. The specificity for antigen of the expanded peripheral T cells was not determined.

V usage is TRBV28 and J usage is TRBJ2-1, with D unclear. This TCR derives from an adult with an advanced solid tumor such as melanoma, head and neck, liver or kidney cancer. The specimen comprised CD4+ or CD8+ T cells sorted from blood, sampled in a trial of the OX40 agonist ivuxolimab. The CDR3 sequence: CASSLPQFNEQFF. The CDR3 DNA reads TGTGCCAGCAGTTTACCGCAATTCAATGAGCAGTTCTTC.